These T cell receptor beta chains were read from a single sample in a study of Ad26.COV2.S vaccination and SARS-CoV-2 variants. Libraries were prepared by immunoSEQ multiplex PCR; TCRdb keeps only in-frame clonotypes and omits some of them. The table lists more than 300,000 clones, approximately 80% of them singletons. The sample in question was peripheral blood, obtained in a trial of Ad26.COV2.S vaccine versus placebo. The receptors were gathered from a person between 18 and 65 years old who received the Ad26.COV2.S COVID-19 vaccine or a placebo. Each CDR3 is given with its conserved first and last residue. The order of the fields is D gene, J gene, clone size, V gene, CDR3 DNA, CDR3 protein. A D gene is named only where the DNA matches it firmly. Clone size is given for some rows only: seen once, a few or many times, or a class if the clone is expanded.

D: TRBD1; J: TRBJ1-5; size: -; V: TRBV28; DNA: TGTGCCAGCAGTCGGGACAGGGGGGAATACAATCAGCCCCAGCATTTT; CDR3: CASSRDRGEYNQPQHF
D: -; J: TRBJ1-1; size: -; V: TRBV21-1; DNA: TGTGCCAGCAGCAAAGCGAAGGCACAGCTGGACACTGAAGCTTTCTTT; CDR3: CASSKAKAQLDTEAFF
D: -; J: TRBJ1-2; size: -; V: TRBV14; DNA: TGTGCCAGCAGCCCCCGAATCGGCCCTGGCTACACCTTC; CDR3: CASSPRIGPGYTF
D: -; J: TRBJ2-3; size: -; V: TRBV7-3; DNA: TGTGCCAGCAGCCCCCCGTCCGTGGATACGCAGTATTTT; CDR3: CASSPPSVDTQYF
D: -; J: TRBJ1-2; size: -; V: TRBV27; DNA: TGTGCCAGCAGTTTACACGGGACAAAATATGGCTACACCTTC; CDR3: CASSLHGTKYGYTF
D: -; J: TRBJ1-4; size: once; V: TRBV4-1; DNA: TGCGCCAGCAGCCCCGTGCGGGGCGGTGCAACTAATGAAAAACTGTTTTTT; CDR3: CASSPVRGGATNEKLFF
D: -; J: TRBJ2-1; size: -; V: TRBV7-3; DNA: TGTGCCAGCAGCTTCACGGGAGAGCAGTTCTTC; CDR3: CASSFTGEQFF
D: -; J: TRBJ1-2; size: -; V: TRBV7-2; DNA: TGTGCCAGCAGCTCACCCGCCGGGCGGGGTTTGTATGGCTACACCTTC; CDR3: CASSSPAGRGLYGYTF
D: TRBD1; J: TRBJ2-5; size: -; V: TRBV3-1/TRBV3-2; DNA: TGTGCCAGCAGCCGCAGGGGACAGGGAGTAGAAGAGACCCAGTACTTC; CDR3: CASSRRGQGVEETQYF
D: -; J: TRBJ1-5; size: -; V: TRBV6-5; DNA: TGTGCCAGCTCCCCTGAGGGAGGTCAGCCCCAGCATTTT; CDR3: CASSPEGGQPQHF
D: -; J: TRBJ2-1; size: once; V: TRBV6-4; DNA: TGTGCCAGCAGTGTGAACTCCTACAATGAGCAGTTCTTC; CDR3: CASSVNSYNEQFF
D: -; J: TRBJ2-1; size: -; V: TRBV3-1/TRBV3-2; DNA: TGTGCCAGCAGGAAAGGGGGGGGCTCCTACAATGAGCAGTTCTTC; CDR3: CASRKGGGSYNEQFF
D: -; J: TRBJ1-4; size: few; V: TRBV5-1; DNA: TGCGCCAGCAGCCCCCCGGCAAATAATGAAAAACTGTTTTTT; CDR3: CASSPPANNEKLFF
D: -; J: TRBJ1-6; size: once; V: TRBV30; DNA: TGTGCCTCAAGGGAGAGATCTAATTCACCCCTCCACTTT; CDR3: CASRERSNSPLHF
D: -; J: TRBJ1-5; size: -; V: TRBV9; DNA: TGTGCCAGCAGCGTAGCTACGAATCAGCCCCAGCATTTT; CDR3: CASSVATNQPQHF
D: TRBD2; J: TRBJ2-3; size: -; V: TRBV9; DNA: TGTGCCAGCAGCGTAGGGTCTAGCGGGGGGCCATTTTCTAGCACAGATACGCAGTATTTT; CDR3: CASSVGSSGGPFSSTDTQYF
D: -; J: TRBJ1-2; size: -; V: TRBV6-5; DNA: TGTGCCAGCAGTTACGGAGCGGCAAGCTATGGCTACACCTTC; CDR3: CASSYGAASYGYTF
D: -; J: TRBJ1-1; size: -; V: TRBV6-1; DNA: TGTGCCAGCAGTGAAATTTACTCCAACACTGAAGCTTTCTTT; CDR3: CASSEIYSNTEAFF
D: TRBD1; J: TRBJ1-3; size: -; V: TRBV10-2; DNA: TGCGCCAGCAGTGCGGGCAGGGGGTCTGGAAACACCATATATTTT; CDR3: CASSAGRGSGNTIYF
D: -; J: TRBJ1-1; size: once; V: TRBV2; DNA: TGTGCCAGCAGTGAGAGAGGGGCCAACACTGAAGCTTTCTTT; CDR3: CASSERGANTEAFF
D: -; J: TRBJ1-2; size: -; V: TRBV6-4; DNA: TGTGCCAGCAGTGACTCGGGCAGGGTCGGCGGCTACACCTTC; CDR3: CASSDSGRVGGYTF
D: -; J: TRBJ1-1; size: -; V: TRBV30; DNA: TGTGCCTGGAGGGCAGAGGGACGGGGGGCTTTCTTT; CDR3: CAWRAEGRGAFF
D: -; J: TRBJ1-5; size: -; V: TRBV28; DNA: TGTGCCAGCAGTTTGAGACCGGGTCAGCCCCAGCATTTT; CDR3: CASSLRPGQPQHF
D: -; J: TRBJ2-3; size: -; V: TRBV20-1; DNA: TGCAGTGCTAGCGGGTCTACGCAGTATTTT; CDR3: CSASGSTQYF
D: -; J: TRBJ1-5; size: few; V: TRBV28; DNA: TGTGCCAGCAGCCTCCGGACGGGGGCGATCCTCAATCAGCCCCAGCATTTT; CDR3: CASSLRTGAILNQPQHF
D: -; J: TRBJ2-7; size: -; V: TRBV11-3; DNA: TGTGCCAGCAGCTTATACGACGAGCAGTACTTC; CDR3: CASSLYDEQYF
D: TRBD1; J: TRBJ1-5; size: -; V: TRBV7-2; DNA: TGTGCCAGCAGCTTAGGGTGGGGACAGGCCTATAGCAATCAGCCCCAGCATTTT; CDR3: CASSLGWGQAYSNQPQHF
D: -; J: TRBJ2-7; size: -; V: TRBV5-6; DNA: TGTGCCAGCAGCTCCTCCCCGGGATACGAGCAGTACTTC; CDR3: CASSSSPGYEQYF
D: TRBD2; J: TRBJ2-5; size: -; V: TRBV5-1; DNA: TGCGCCAGCAGCTTGGCTAGCGGGGGACAAGAGACCCAGTACTTC; CDR3: CASSLASGGQETQYF
D: TRBD1; J: TRBJ1-1; size: -; V: TRBV5-4; DNA: TGTGCCAGCAGCCAGCACAGGGGGCGGAACACTGAAGCTTTCTTT; CDR3: CASSQHRGRNTEAFF
D: -; J: TRBJ1-3; size: few; V: TRBV10-3; DNA: TGTGCCATCAGTGAGGGGGGCCGGAGGTCTGGAAACACCATATATTTT; CDR3: CAISEGGRRSGNTIYF
D: -; J: TRBJ2-5; size: -; V: TRBV2; DNA: TGTGCCAGCAGTGAAAGGCGACATAATGGAGAGACCCAGTACTTC; CDR3: CASSERRHNGETQYF
D: -; J: TRBJ2-3; size: -; V: TRBV6-5; DNA: TGTGCCAGCGGCCGGGACCGCGTGGATACGCAGTATTTT; CDR3: CASGRDRVDTQYF
D: -; J: TRBJ2-7; size: -; V: TRBV12-3/TRBV12-4; DNA: TGTGCCAGCAGTTTCGATTCTTCCTACGAGCAGTACTTC; CDR3: CASSFDSSYEQYF
D: -; J: TRBJ1-5; size: -; V: TRBV10-3; DNA: TGTGCCATCACCGAAGACACTAGCAATCAGCCCCAGCATTTT; CDR3: CAITEDTSNQPQHF
D: -; J: TRBJ1-1; size: once; V: TRBV5-1; DNA: TGCGCCAGCAGCTTGGCCGTTCCGAGGGTAAACAGGGTGAACACTGAAGCTTTCTTT; CDR3: CASSLAVPRVNRVNTEAFF
D: TRBD1; J: TRBJ1-4; size: -; V: TRBV19; DNA: TGTGCCAGTAGTATGCGGTACAGGGGCGGTGAAAAACTGTTTTTT; CDR3: CASSMRYRGGEKLFF
D: TRBD1; J: TRBJ1-4; size: -; V: TRBV7-3; DNA: TGTGCCAGCAGCCTTTTATTGGGACAGGGAAATGAAAAACTGTTTTTT; CDR3: CASSLLLGQGNEKLFF
D: -; J: TRBJ1-5; size: -; V: TRBV15; DNA: TGTGCCACCAGCAGAGTAGGACAGAACAATCAGCCCCAGCATTTT; CDR3: CATSRVGQNNQPQHF
D: -; J: TRBJ2-3; size: -; V: TRBV15; DNA: TGTGCCACCAGAGTGGACGGCACAGATACGCAGTATTTT; CDR3: CATRVDGTDTQYF
D: -; J: TRBJ2-7; size: -; V: TRBV11-2; DNA: TGTGCCAGCAGCTGGGATATCGAGGGCCCCTACGAGCAGTACTTC; CDR3: CASSWDIEGPYEQYF
D: -; J: TRBJ2-2; size: -; V: TRBV29-1; DNA: TGCAGCGTTGATCTGGCCACCGGGGAGCTGTTTTTT; CDR3: CSVDLATGELFF
D: TRBD2; J: TRBJ2-3; size: -; V: TRBV30; DNA: TGTGCCTGGAGTGTCGCGGGGGACACAGATACGCAGTATTTT; CDR3: CAWSVAGDTDTQYF
D: -; J: TRBJ2-1; size: -; V: TRBV5-8; DNA: TGTGCCAGCAGTTCTTTTGGGGGCACCCACAATGAGCAGTTCTTC; CDR3: CASSSFGGTHNEQFF
D: -; J: TRBJ1-3; size: once; V: TRBV28; DNA: TGTGCCAGCAGTTCCCTGGTAGTATTAGCTGGAAACACCATATATTTT; CDR3: CASSSLVVLAGNTIYF
D: -; J: TRBJ2-1; size: once; V: TRBV5-8; DNA: TGTGCCAGCAGCTTGACCGATAGCTCCTACAATGAGCAGTTCTTC; CDR3: CASSLTDSSYNEQFF
D: -; J: TRBJ2-5; size: once; V: TRBV24-1; DNA: TGTGCCACCAGTGATCAGAAAAAGGGCGGGGAGACCCAGTACTTC; CDR3: CATSDQKKGGETQYF
D: TRBD1; J: TRBJ1-5; size: -; V: TRBV10-3; DNA: TGTGCCACTAGACAGGGTCGTCAGCCCCAGCATTTT; CDR3: CATRQGRQPQHF
D: -; J: TRBJ2-7; size: -; V: TRBV25-1; DNA: TGTGCCACCTCGAGGGCCCTTGGAATCGACGAGCAGTACTTC; CDR3: CATSRALGIDEQYF
D: TRBD1; J: TRBJ2-7; size: -; V: TRBV27; DNA: TGTGCCAGCAGTTTCGACAGGGCCGACGAGCAGTACTTC; CDR3: CASSFDRADEQYF
D: TRBD1; J: TRBJ1-4; size: -; V: TRBV2; DNA: TGTGCCACTTCGGGACAGGGGTTTTCTAATGAAAAACTGTTTTTT; CDR3: CATSGQGFSNEKLFF
D: -; J: TRBJ1-1; size: -; V: TRBV7-3; DNA: TGTGCCAGCAGCCCGAGGGAAGGGGCTGAAGCTTTCTTT; CDR3: CASSPREGAEAFF
D: -; J: TRBJ1-1; size: -; V: TRBV2; DNA: TGTGCCAGCAGTCAAGAGGGGGGGAACACTGAAGCTTTCTTT; CDR3: CASSQEGGNTEAFF
D: -; J: TRBJ2-3; size: -; V: TRBV21-1; DNA: TGTGCCAGCAGCCTAGGACTAGCGGGAAACACAGATACGCAGTATTTT; CDR3: CASSLGLAGNTDTQYF
D: -; J: TRBJ1-2; size: -; V: TRBV29-1; DNA: TGCAGCGTTGTCCGCGGGGAGGGTGGCTACACCTTC; CDR3: CSVVRGEGGYTF
D: -; J: TRBJ2-1; size: few; V: TRBV11-3; DNA: TGTGCCAGCAGCTTAGACAGGGCCGCCTTGGGTGAGCAGTTCTTC; CDR3: CASSLDRAALGEQFF
D: TRBD2; J: TRBJ2-7; size: once; V: TRBV28; DNA: TGTGCCAGCAGTTTTCACCTAGCGGGGCTAACCTACGAGCAGTACTTC; CDR3: CASSFHLAGLTYEQYF
D: -; J: TRBJ1-1; size: -; V: TRBV7-3; DNA: TGTGCCAGCAGCTTGGACAGGAACACTGAAGCTTTCTTT; CDR3: CASSLDRNTEAFF
D: TRBD2; J: TRBJ2-5; size: -; V: TRBV27; DNA: TGTGCCAGCAGTACCCTAGCGGGGGGGTTCCAAGAGACCCAGTACTTC; CDR3: CASSTLAGGFQETQYF